A selection of T cell receptor beta chains follows, all from one sample in a study of T-cell memory formation after mild COVID-19. TCRdb recomputed calls from the 5' RACE reads with MiXCR, one row per CDR3 protein. The table lists 130,000 to 150,000 distinct CDR3 sequences, about 5.5% of them singletons. Sequenced sample: PBMCs or a T cell subset sorted from them (not recorded which). Every receptor here comes from an adult woman who had mild COVID-19 (a few samples of this study predate the infection). Cell type and time point are not known. Both conserved end residues are part of each CDR3. A D gene is named only where the DNA matches it firmly. For some rows the clone size is stated as once, few or many, or as a class when expanded; others skip it.

d_call | j_call | clone_size | v_call | cdr3_aa | cdr3_nt
NA | TRBJ2-2 | NA | TRBV24-1 | CATSDFGNTGELFF | TGTGCCACCAGTGATTTCGGGAACACCGGGGAGCTGTTTTTT
NA | TRBJ1-1 | many | TRBV7-9 | CASSLSGGTGEAFF | TGTGCCAGCAGCTTAAGCGGTGGAACCGGTGAAGCTTTCTTT
NA | TRBJ2-5 | NA | TRBV7-8 | CASSSDREAKTQYF | TGTGCCAGCAGCTCTGACAGGGAGGCGAAGACCCAGTACTTC
NA | TRBJ1-2 | few | TRBV7-2 | CASSQGRNYGYTF | TGTGCCAGCAGCCAGGGGCGGAACTATGGCTACACCTTC
NA | TRBJ1-5 | few | TRBV12-3/TRBV12-4 | CASSPGVYQPQHF | TGTGCCAGCAGCCCAGGGGTTTATCAGCCCCAGCATTTT
NA | TRBJ2-3 | NA | TRBV20-1 | CSARQGSDTQYF | TGCAGTGCTAGACAGGGTTCAGATACGCAGTATTTT
NA | TRBJ2-7 | NA | TRBV10-3 | CAITKGMAYEQYF | TGTGCCATCACTAAGGGGATGGCCTACGAGCAGTACTTC
NA | TRBJ1-3 | few | TRBV12-3/TRBV12-4 | CASSVEAAWTIYF | TGTGCCAGCAGTGTGGAAGCGGCCTGGACCATATATTTT
NA | TRBJ1-1 | few | TRBV6-5 | CASSPRQPTEAFF | TGTGCCAGCAGCCCCAGACAGCCCACTGAAGCTTTCTTT
TRBD2 | TRBJ2-3 | NA | TRBV20-1 | CSGSPLAGASSTDTQYF | TGCAGTGGAAGCCCCCTAGCGGGAGCCTCTAGCACAGATACGCAGTATTTT
TRBD1 | TRBJ2-7 | few | TRBV5-1 | CASSSTGTGWEQYF | TGCGCCAGCAGCTCAACCGGGACAGGGTGGGAGCAGTACTTC
NA | TRBJ1-3 | many | TRBV12-3/TRBV12-4 | CASSPQAKVPSGNTIYF | TGTGCCAGCAGCCCTCAAGCGAAGGTCCCCTCTGGAAACACCATATATTTT
TRBD1 | TRBJ1-6 | few | TRBV29-1 | CSVEESMSFGTGEGEHSPLHF | TGCAGCGTTGAAGAGTCCATGTCGTTTGGGACAGGGGAGGGTGAGCATTCACCCCTCCACTTT
TRBD1 | TRBJ2-3 | many | TRBV5-1 | CASSLFDRAADTQYF | TGCGCCAGCAGCTTGTTCGACAGGGCGGCAGATACGCAGTATTTT
NA | TRBJ2-7 | few | TRBV6-5 | CASSYSSQGNSYEQYF | TGTGCCAGCAGTTACTCGAGCCAGGGCAACTCCTACGAGCAGTACTTC
NA | TRBJ2-7 | few | TRBV12-3/TRBV12-4 | CASSLSRDPQYF | TGTGCCAGCAGTTTATCCCGGGACCCGCAGTACTTC
NA | TRBJ2-5 | few | TRBV29-1 | CSVEAGHQGRTQYF | TGCAGCGTTGAGGCAGGACATCAGGGGCGGACCCAGTACTTC
TRBD1 | TRBJ1-3 | many | TRBV29-1 | CSARGMGSSGNTIYF | TGCAGCGCCAGGGGGATGGGGAGCTCTGGAAACACCATATATTTT
TRBD2 | TRBJ2-2 | many | TRBV20-1 | CSAGRSGGANTGELFF | TGCAGTGCCGGACGAAGCGGGGGAGCGAACACCGGGGAGCTGTTTTTT
NA | TRBJ2-2 | few | TRBV6-5 | CASRRPNTGELFF | TGTGCCAGCAGACGACCTAACACCGGGGAGCTGTTTTTT
TRBD1 | TRBJ1-2 | many | TRBV7-8 | CASSQGQRYGYTF | TGTGCCAGCAGCCAGGGACAGCGCTATGGCTACACCTTC
NA | TRBJ1-6 | few | TRBV30 | CAWRRESSYNSPLHF | TGTGCCTGGAGGAGGGAAAGCTCCTATAATTCACCCCTCCACTTT
NA | TRBJ2-7 | many | TRBV5-1 | CASSLEVLGPSYEQYF | TGCGCCAGCAGCTTGGAGGTCCTAGGGCCATCCTACGAGCAGTACTTC
NA | TRBJ2-3 | many | TRBV20-1 | CSGDAGPPDTQYF | TGCAGTGGTGATGCGGGGCCACCAGATACGCAGTATTTT
TRBD1 | TRBJ2-7 | NA | TRBV12-3/TRBV12-4 | CASSLNRGLDEQYF | TGTGCCAGCAGTTTGAACAGGGGCCTGGACGAGCAGTACTTC
TRBD2 | TRBJ2-1 | many | TRBV7-2 | CASSLARWTSGSDEQFF | TGTGCCAGCAGCTTAGCGCGCTGGACTAGCGGGAGCGATGAGCAGTTCTTC
TRBD2 | TRBJ2-7 | NA | TRBV27 | CASSSPGLASYEQYF | TGTGCCAGCAGTTCACCCGGACTAGCGTCCTACGAGCAGTACTTC
NA | TRBJ2-7 | few | TRBV20-1 | CSARDENRAYEQYF | TGCAGTGCTAGAGATGAGAATAGGGCCTACGAGCAGTACTTC
NA | TRBJ2-7 | many | TRBV21-1 | CASSKVPDYEQYF | TGTGCCAGCAGCAAAGTCCCAGACTACGAGCAGTACTTC
NA | TRBJ1-2 | NA | TRBV15 | CATSRDLNYGYTF | TGTGCCACCAGCAGAGACCTTAACTATGGCTACACCTTC
NA | TRBJ2-2 | few | TRBV2 | CAMWTGVLMGELFF | TGTGCCATGTGGACCGGGGTACTCATGGGGGAGCTGTTTTTT
NA | TRBJ2-7 | NA | TRBV6-5 | CASSNNDEQYF | TGTGCCAGCAGTAACAATGACGAGCAGTACTTC
NA | TRBJ1-1 | NA | TRBV2 | CASTNTGRNTEAFF | TGTGCCAGCACCAACACAGGGCGCAACACTGAAGCTTTCTTT
NA | TRBJ1-3 | NA | TRBV11-3 | CASSWTDSGNTIYF | TGTGCCAGCAGCTGGACGGACTCTGGAAACACCATATATTTT
NA | TRBJ1-2 | many | TRBV7-3 | CASSLDRIGGYTF | TGTGCCAGCAGCTTAGACAGAATAGGTGGCTACACCTTC
NA | TRBJ2-3 | many | TRBV7-6 | CASRESSTDTQYF | TGTGCCAGCAGAGAGAGTAGCACAGATACGCAGTATTTT
NA | TRBJ2-1 | many | TRBV11-3 | CASSNQGRNEQFF | TGTGCCAGCAGCAATCAGGGGCGGAATGAGCAGTTCTTC
TRBD1 | TRBJ2-1 | many | TRBV19 | CASTPGQGFNEQFF | TGTGCCAGTACTCCGGGACAGGGGTTTAATGAGCAGTTCTTC
TRBD1 | TRBJ2-1 | few | TRBV20-1 | CSASLGQGVNEQFF | TGCAGTGCTAGTCTTGGACAGGGAGTCAATGAGCAGTTCTTC
NA | TRBJ2-5 | few | TRBV5-1 | CASTLGDVETQYF | TGCGCCAGCACCCTAGGGGATGTAGAGACCCAGTACTTC
NA | TRBJ1-4 | NA | TRBV9 | CASSKGRGGEKLFF | TGTGCCAGCAGCAAAGGGAGAGGAGGTGAAAAACTGTTTTTT
TRBD1 | TRBJ1-5 | NA | TRBV19 | CASSIFGQGFNQPQHF | TGTGCCAGTAGTATATTCGGACAGGGGTTCAATCAGCCCCAGCATTTT
NA | TRBJ2-5 | many | TRBV7-9 | CASTGPSETQYF | TGTGCCAGCACCGGACCGTCGGAGACCCAGTACTTC
NA | TRBJ2-1 | few | TRBV27 | CASIRRVGAYNEQFF | TGTGCCAGCATTCGTCGAGTGGGGGCCTACAATGAGCAGTTCTTC
NA | TRBJ1-1 | many | TRBV24-1 | CATSDPSLGNTEAFF | TGTGCCACCAGTGATCCCAGTCTGGGGAACACTGAAGCTTTCTTT
TRBD1 | TRBJ1-1 | many | TRBV29-1 | CSVVGTGEAYTEAFF | TGCAGCGTTGTGGGGACAGGGGAGGCGTACACTGAAGCTTTCTTT
NA | TRBJ2-7 | many | TRBV5-1 | CASSLFMDSPYEQYF | TGCGCCAGCAGCCTATTTATGGACAGTCCTTACGAGCAGTACTTC
NA | TRBJ2-7 | many | TRBV3-1 | CASSQVGGLSYEQYF | TGTGCCAGCAGCCAAGTCGGGGGGCTCTCCTACGAGCAGTACTTC
TRBD2 | TRBJ2-1 | many | TRBV5-6 | CASSPGTSGSPLSYNEQFF | TGTGCCAGCAGCCCAGGGACTAGCGGGAGCCCCCTCTCCTACAATGAGCAGTTCTTC
TRBD2 | TRBJ2-3 | few | TRBV2 | CATTPGLAGGTDTQYF | TGTGCCACCACACCGGGACTAGCGGGGGGCACAGATACGCAGTATTTT
TRBD1 | TRBJ2-1 | many | TRBV5-1 | CASSVTGDSYNEQFF | TGCGCCAGCAGCGTGACAGGGGACTCCTACAATGAGCAGTTCTTC
TRBD1 | TRBJ1-2 | NA | TRBV14 | CASSPLTGDYGYTF | TGTGCCAGCAGCCCTTTGACAGGGGACTATGGCTACACCTTC
TRBD2 | TRBJ2-2 | NA | TRBV4-3 | CASSPPWTSGRWNTGELFF | TGCGCCAGCAGCCCCCCATGGACTAGCGGGAGGTGGAACACCGGGGAGCTGTTTTTT